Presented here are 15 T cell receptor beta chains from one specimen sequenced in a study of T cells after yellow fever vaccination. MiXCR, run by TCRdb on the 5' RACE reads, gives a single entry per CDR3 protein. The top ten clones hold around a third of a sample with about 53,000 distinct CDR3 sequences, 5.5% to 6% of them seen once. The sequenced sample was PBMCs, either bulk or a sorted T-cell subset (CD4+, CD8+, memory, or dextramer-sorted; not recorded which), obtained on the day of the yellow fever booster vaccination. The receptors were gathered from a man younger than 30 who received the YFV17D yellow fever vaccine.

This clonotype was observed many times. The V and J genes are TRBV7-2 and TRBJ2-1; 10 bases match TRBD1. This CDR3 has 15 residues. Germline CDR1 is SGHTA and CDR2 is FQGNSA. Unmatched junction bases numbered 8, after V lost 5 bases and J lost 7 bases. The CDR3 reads CASSRRDRGPNEQFF. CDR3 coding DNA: TGTGCCAGCAGCCGCCGTGACAGGGGGCCAAATGAGCAGTTCTTC.

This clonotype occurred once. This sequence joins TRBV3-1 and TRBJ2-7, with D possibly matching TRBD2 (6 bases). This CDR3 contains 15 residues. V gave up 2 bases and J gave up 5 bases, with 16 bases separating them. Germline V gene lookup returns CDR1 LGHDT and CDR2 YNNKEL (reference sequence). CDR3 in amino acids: CASSQTGERLNEQYF. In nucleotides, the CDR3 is TGTGCCAGCAGCCAAACGGGGGAAAGGTTGAACGAGCAGTACTTC.

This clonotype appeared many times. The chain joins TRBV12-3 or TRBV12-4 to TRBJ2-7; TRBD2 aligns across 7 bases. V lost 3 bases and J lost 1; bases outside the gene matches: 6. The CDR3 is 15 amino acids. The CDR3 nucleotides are TGTGCCAGCAGTTTTGGTCTAGCGGATTCCTACGAGCAGTACTTC. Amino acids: CASSFGLADSYEQYF.

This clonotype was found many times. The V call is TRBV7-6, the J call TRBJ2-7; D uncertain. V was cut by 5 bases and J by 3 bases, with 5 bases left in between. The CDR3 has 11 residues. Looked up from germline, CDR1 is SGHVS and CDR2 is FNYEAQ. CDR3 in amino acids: CASSPGYEQYF. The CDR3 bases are TGTGCCAGCAGCCCCGGCTACGAGCAGTACTTC. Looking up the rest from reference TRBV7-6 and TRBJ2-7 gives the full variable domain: GAGVSQSPRYKVTKRGQDVALRCDPISGHVSLYWYRQALGQGPEFLTYFNYEAQQDKSGLPNDRFSAERPEGSISTLTIQRTEQRDSAMYRCASSPGYEQYFGPGTRLTVT.

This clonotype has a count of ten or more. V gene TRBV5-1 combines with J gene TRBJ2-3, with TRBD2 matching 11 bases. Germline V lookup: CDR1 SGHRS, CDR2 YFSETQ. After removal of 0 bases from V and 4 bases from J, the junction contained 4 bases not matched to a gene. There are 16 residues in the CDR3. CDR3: CASSLEIAGGPDTQYF. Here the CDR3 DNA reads TGCGCCAGCAGCTTGGAAATAGCGGGGGGGCCAGATACGCAGTATTTT.

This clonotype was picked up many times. Written as DNA, the CDR3 is TGCGCCAGCAGCTGGACCGGGGCGAGCAATCAGCCCCAGCATTTT. Its translation is CASSWTGASNQPQHF. This rearrangement joins TRBV5-1 to TRBJ1-5; D is possibly TRBD1 (5 bases). Trimming pared 3 bases from V and 1 base from J, leaving 11 bases between. CDR1 SGHRS and CDR2 YFSETQ come from the germline V gene. The CDR3 spans 15 residues. The whole variable domain, filled in from reference TRBV5-1 and TRBJ1-5, reads KAGVTQTPRYLIKTRGQQVTLSCSPISGHRSVSWYQQTPGQGLQFLFEYFSETQRNKGNFPGRFSGRQFSNSRSEMNVSTLELGDSALYLCASSWTGASNQPQHFGDGTRLSIL.

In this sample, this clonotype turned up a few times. CDR3 DNA sequence: TGTGCCAGCAGTCCCGCTTCCTCCTACAATGAGCAGTTCTTC. It yields the protein CASSPASSYNEQFF. J is TRBJ2-1 and V is TRBV27, with D uncertain. CDR3 length equals 14 residues. Germline V gene sequence: CDR1 MNHEY, CDR2 SMNVEV (reference sequence). V gave up 5 bases and J gave up 0 bases, with 8 bases separating them.

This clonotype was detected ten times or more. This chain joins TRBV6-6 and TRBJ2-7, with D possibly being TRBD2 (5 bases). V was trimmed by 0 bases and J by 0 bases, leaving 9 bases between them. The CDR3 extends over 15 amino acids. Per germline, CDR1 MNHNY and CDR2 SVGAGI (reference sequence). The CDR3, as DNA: TGTGCCAGCAGTTACTCCCGGGGAGTCTCCTACGAGCAGTACTTC. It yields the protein CASSYSRGVSYEQYF.

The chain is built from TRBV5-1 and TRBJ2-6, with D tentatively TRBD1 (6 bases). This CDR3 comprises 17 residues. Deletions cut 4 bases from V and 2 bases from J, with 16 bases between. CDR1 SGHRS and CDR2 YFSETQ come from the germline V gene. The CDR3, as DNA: TGCGCCAGCAGCAAGGGGTCCTGGGGGCCTGGGGCCAACGTCCTGACTTTC. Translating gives CASSKGSWGPGANVLTF.

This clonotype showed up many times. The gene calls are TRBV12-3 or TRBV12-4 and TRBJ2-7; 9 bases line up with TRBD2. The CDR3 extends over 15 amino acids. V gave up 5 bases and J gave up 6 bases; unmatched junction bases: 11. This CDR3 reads CASSLGLALVSEQYV. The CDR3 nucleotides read TGTGCCAGCAGTCTTGGACTAGCGTTGGTCAGCGAGCAGTACGTC.

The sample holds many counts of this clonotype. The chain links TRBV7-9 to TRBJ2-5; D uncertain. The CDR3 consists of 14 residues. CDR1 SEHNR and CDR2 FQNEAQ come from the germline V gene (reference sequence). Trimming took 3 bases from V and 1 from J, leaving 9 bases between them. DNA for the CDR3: TGTGCCAGCAGCTTGGGGTTCGGCCAAGAGACCCAGTACTTC. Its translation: CASSLGFGQETQYF.

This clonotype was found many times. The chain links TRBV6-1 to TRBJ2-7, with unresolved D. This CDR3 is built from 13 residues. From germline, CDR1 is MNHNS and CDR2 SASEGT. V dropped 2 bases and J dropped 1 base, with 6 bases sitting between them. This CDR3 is CASSETVSYEQYV. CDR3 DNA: TGTGCCAGCAGTGAAACGGTTTCCTACGAGCAGTACGTC.

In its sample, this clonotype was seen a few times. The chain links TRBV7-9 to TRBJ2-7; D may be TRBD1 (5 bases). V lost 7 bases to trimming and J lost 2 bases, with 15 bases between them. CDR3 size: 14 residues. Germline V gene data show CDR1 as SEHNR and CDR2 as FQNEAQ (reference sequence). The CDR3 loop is CASTYTGPTYEQYF. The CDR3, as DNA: TGTGCCAGCACCTATACAGGTCCCACCTACGAGCAGTACTTC. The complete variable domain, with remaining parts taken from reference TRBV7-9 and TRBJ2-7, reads DTGVSQNPRHKITKRGQNVTFRCDPISEHNRLYWYRQTLGQGPEFLTYFQNEAQLEKSRLLSDRFSAERPKGSFSTLEIQRTEQGDSAMYLCASTYTGPTYEQYFGPGTRLTVT.

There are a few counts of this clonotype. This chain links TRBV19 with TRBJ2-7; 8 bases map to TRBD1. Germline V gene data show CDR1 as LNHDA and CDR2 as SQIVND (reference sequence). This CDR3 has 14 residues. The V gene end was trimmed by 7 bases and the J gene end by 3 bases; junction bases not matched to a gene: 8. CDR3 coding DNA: TGTGCCAGTACACCCGGGACAGGCGGCTACGAGCAGTACTTC. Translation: CASTPGTGGYEQYF.

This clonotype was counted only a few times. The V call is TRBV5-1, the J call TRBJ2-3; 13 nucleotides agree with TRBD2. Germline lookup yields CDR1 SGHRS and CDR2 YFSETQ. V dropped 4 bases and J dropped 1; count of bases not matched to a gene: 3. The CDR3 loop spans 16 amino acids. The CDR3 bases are TGCGCCAGCAGCCGAGGGACTAGCGGGGGCACAGATACGCAGTATTTT. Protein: CASSRGTSGGTDTQYF.